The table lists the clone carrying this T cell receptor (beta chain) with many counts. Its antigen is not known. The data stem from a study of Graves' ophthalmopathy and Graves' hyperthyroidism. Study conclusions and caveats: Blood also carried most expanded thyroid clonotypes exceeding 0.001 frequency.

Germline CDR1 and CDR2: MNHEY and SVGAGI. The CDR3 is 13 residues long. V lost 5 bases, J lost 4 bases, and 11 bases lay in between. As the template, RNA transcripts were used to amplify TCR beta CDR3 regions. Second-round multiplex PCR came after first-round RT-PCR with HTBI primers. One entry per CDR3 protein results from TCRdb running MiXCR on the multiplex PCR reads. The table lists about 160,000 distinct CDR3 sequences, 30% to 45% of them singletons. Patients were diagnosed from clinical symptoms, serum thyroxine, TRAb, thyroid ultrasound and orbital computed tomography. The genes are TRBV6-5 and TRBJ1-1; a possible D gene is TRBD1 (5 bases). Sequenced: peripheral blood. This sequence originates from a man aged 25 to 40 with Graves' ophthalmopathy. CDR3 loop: CASSLGRRTEAFF. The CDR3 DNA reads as TGTGCCAGCAGTCTGGGACGACGCACTGAAGCTTTCTTT.